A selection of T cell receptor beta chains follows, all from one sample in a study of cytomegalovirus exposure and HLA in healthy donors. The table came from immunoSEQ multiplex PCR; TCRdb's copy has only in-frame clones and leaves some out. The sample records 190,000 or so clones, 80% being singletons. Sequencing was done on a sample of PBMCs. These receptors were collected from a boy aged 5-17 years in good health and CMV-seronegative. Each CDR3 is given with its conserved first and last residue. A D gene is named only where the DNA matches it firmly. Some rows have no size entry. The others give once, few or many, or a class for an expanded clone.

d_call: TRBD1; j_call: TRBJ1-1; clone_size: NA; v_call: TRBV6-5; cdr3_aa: CATSTGAGTEAFF; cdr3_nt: TGTGCCACTTCCACAGGGGCTGGCACTGAAGCTTTCTTT
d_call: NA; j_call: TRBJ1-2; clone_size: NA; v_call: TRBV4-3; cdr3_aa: CASSQDFEATTNYGYTF; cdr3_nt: TGCGCCAGCAGCCAAGATTTCGAGGCGACGACCAACTATGGCTACACCTTC
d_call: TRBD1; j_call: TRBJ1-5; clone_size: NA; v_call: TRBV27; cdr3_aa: CASSFSGQIYSNQPQHF; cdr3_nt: TGTGCCAGCAGTTTCTCGGGACAGATTTATAGCAATCAGCCCCAGCATTTT
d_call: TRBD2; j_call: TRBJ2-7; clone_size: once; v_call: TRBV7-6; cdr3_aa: CASSLAGTSSYEQYF; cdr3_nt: TGTGCCAGCAGCCTGGCCGGGACTAGCTCCTACGAGCAGTACTTC
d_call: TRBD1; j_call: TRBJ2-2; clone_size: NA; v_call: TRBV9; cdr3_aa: CASSVRGTGGTGELFF; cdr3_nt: TGTGCCAGCAGCGTTCGTGGGACAGGGGGCACCGGGGAGCTGTTTTTT
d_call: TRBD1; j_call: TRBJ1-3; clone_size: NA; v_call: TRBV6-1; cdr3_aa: CASRSGRGPGNTIYF; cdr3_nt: TGTGCCAGCAGGAGTGGCAGGGGGCCTGGAAACACCATATATTTT
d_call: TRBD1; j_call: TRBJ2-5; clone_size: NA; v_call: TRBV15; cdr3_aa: CATSRDLTTGSQETQYF; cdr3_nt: TGTGCCACCAGCAGAGACCTTACGACAGGGAGCCAAGAGACCCAGTACTTC
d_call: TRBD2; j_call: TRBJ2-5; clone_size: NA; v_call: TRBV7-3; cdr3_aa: CASSLTDAGGFETQYF; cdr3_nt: TGTGCCAGCAGCCTCACCGACGCGGGAGGGTTCGAGACCCAGTACTTC
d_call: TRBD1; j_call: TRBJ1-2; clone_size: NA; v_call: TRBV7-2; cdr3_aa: CASSLPRGTGGYGYTF; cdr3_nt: TGTGCCAGCAGCTTACCCCGTGGGACAGGGGGTTATGGCTACACCTTC
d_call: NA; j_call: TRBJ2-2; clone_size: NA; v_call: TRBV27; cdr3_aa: CASRPGRWPPLSEETGELFF; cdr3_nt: TGTGCCAGCAGGCCTGGACGCTGGCCACCGCTATCGGAGGAAACCGGGGAGCTGTTTTTT
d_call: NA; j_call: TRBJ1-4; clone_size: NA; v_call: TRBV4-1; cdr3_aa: CASSRYGTINEKLFF; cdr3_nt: TGCGCCAGCAGCCGATACGGGACAATTAATGAAAAACTGTTTTTT
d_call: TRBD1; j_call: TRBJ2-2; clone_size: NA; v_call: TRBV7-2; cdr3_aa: CASSRDRGFGGELFF; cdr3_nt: TGTGCCAGCAGCAGGGACAGGGGTTTCGGCGGGGAGCTGTTTTTT
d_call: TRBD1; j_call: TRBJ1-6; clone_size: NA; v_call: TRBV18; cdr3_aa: CASSKTGASSYNSPLHF; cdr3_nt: TGTGCCAGCTCAAAGACAGGGGCTAGTTCCTATAATTCACCCCTCCACTTT
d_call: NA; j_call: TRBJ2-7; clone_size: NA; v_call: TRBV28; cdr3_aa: CASLSGGLLSYEQYF; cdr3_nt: TGTGCCAGCCTCTCTGGGGGCCTATTATCCTACGAGCAGTACTTC
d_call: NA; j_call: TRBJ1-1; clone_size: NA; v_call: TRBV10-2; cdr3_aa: CASRGTGNTEAFF; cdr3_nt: TGCGCCAGCAGGGGCACAGGAAACACTGAAGCTTTCTTT
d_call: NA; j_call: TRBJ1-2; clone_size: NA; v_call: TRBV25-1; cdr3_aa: CASSEEQGSVLYGYTF; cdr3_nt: TGTGCCAGCAGTGAAGAACAGGGCTCGGTCCTCTATGGCTACACCTTC
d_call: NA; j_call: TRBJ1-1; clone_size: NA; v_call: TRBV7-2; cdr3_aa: CASSLREGTEAFF; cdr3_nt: TGTGCCAGCAGCTTAAGGGAGGGAACTGAAGCTTTCTTT
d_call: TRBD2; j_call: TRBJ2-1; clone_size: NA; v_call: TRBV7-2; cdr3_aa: CASSLEGRRRTRNNEQFF; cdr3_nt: TGTGCCAGCAGCTTAGAGGGGAGACGCCGGACTAGAAACAATGAGCAGTTCTTC
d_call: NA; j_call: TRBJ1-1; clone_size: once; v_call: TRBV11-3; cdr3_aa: CASSLGPHGAEAFF; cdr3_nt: TGTGCCAGCAGCTTAGGCCCCCACGGGGCTGAAGCTTTCTTT
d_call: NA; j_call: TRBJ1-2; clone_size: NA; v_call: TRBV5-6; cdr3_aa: CASSIVGPGYGYTF; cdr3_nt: TGTGCCAGCAGTATTGTGGGTCCGGGCTATGGCTACACCTTC
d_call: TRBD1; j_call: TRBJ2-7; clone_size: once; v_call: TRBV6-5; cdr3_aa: CASSPRTGAYEQYF; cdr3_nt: TGTGCCAGCAGTCCGAGGACAGGGGCCTACGAGCAGTACTTC
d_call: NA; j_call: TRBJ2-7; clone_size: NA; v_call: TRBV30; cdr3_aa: CAWTAGSTLREQYF; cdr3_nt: TGTGCCTGGACCGCCGGGAGCACCCTCCGGGAGCAGTACTTC
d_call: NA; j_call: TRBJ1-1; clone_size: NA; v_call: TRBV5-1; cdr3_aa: CASSPTPGLAEAFF; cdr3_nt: TGCGCCAGCAGCCCAACCCCCGGTCTCGCTGAAGCTTTCTTT
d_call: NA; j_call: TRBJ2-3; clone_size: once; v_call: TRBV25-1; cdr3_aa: CASRPFGGGALHTDTQYF; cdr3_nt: TGTGCCAGCAGGCCCTTCGGTGGGGGGGCGCTTCACACAGATACGCAGTATTTT
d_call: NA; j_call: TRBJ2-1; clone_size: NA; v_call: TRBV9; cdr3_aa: CASSVAPPKSNEQFF; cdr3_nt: TGTGCCAGCAGCGTAGCCCCCCCGAAGAGCAATGAGCAGTTCTTC
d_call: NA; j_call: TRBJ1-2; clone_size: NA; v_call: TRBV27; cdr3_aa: CASGLPNYGYTF; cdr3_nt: TGTGCCAGCGGCCTGCCGAACTATGGCTACACCTTC
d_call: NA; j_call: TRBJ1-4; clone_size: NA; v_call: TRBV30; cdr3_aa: CAWSLYEKLFF; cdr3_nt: TGTGCCTGGAGCCTTTATGAAAAACTGTTTTTT
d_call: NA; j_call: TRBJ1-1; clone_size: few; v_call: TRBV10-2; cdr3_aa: CASSVTTGNAEAFF; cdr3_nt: TGCGCCAGCAGTGTAACTACAGGGAACGCTGAAGCTTTCTTT
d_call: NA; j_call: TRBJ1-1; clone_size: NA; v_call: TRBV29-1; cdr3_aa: CSGANPEAFF; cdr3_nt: TGCAGCGGGGCCAATCCTGAAGCTTTCTTT
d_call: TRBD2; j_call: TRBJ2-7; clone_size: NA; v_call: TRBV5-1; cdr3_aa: CASSFSGSSGEQYF; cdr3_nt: TGTGCCAGCAGTTTTAGCGGGAGTTCTGGAGAGCAGTACTTC
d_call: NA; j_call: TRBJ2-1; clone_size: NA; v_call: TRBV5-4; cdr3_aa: CASSPELSSYNEQFF; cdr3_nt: TGTGCCAGCAGCCCGGAGTTGAGCTCCTACAATGAGCAGTTCTTC
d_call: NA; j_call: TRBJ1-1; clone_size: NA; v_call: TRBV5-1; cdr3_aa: CASSFGRLGGTEAFF; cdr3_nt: TGCGCCAGCAGCTTCGGTAGGTTGGGGGGCACTGAAGCTTTCTTT
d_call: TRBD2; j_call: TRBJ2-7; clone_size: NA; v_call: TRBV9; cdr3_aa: CASSSTHGTSRYEQYF; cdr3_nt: TGTGCCAGCAGCTCAACGCACGGGACTAGCAGGTATGAGCAGTACTTC
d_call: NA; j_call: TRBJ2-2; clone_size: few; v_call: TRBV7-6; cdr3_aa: CASSLEGLYTGELFF; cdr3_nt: TGTGCCAGCAGCTTAGAGGGGCTGTACACCGGGGAGCTGTTTTTT
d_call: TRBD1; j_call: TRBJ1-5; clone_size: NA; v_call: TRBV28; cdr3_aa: CASRTGKRQPQHF; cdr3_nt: TGTGCCAGCCGGACAGGGAAGCGTCAGCCCCAGCATTTT
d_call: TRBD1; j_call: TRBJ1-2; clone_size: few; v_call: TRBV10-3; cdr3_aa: CAISLPGQGNYGYTF; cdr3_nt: TGTGCCATCAGTCTACCGGGACAGGGGAACTATGGCTACACCTTC
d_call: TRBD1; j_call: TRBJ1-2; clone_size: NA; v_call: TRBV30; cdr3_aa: CASSGGIYGYTF; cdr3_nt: TGTGCCTCATCAGGGGGCATCTATGGCTACACCTTC
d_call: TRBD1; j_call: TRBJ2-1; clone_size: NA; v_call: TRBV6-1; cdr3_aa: CASSGDRGGHEQFF; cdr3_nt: TGTGCCAGCAGTGGGGACAGGGGAGGGCATGAGCAGTTCTTC
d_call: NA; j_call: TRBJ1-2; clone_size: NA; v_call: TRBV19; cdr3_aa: CASSVTENYGYTF; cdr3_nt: TGTGCCAGTAGCGTTACAGAGAACTATGGCTACACCTTC
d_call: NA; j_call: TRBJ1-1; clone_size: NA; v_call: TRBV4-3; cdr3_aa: CASSQGDSTEAFF; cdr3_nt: TGCGCCAGCAGCCAAGGCGATAGCACTGAAGCTTTCTTT
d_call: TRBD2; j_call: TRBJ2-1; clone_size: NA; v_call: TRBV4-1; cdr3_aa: CASSPTRGNSYNEQFF; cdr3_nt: TGCGCCAGCAGCCCGACGCGGGGGAACTCCTACAATGAGCAGTTCTTC
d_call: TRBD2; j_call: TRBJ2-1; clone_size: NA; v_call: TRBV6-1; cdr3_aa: CASSGLAGGNEQFF; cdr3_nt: TGTGCCAGCAGCGGACTAGCGGGAGGTAATGAGCAGTTCTTC
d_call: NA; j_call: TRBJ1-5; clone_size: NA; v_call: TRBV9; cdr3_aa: CASSGGGLLQQPQHF; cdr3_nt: TGTGCCAGCAGCGGGGGGGGGCTTTTACAACAGCCCCAGCATTTT
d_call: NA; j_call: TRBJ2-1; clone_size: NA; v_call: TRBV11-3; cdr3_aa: CASSTTYNEQFF; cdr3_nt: TGTGCCAGCAGCACTACTTACAATGAGCAGTTCTTC
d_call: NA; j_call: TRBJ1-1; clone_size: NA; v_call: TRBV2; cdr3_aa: CASTLTENTEAFF; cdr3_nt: TGTGCCAGCACCTTGACAGAGAACACTGAAGCTTTCTTT
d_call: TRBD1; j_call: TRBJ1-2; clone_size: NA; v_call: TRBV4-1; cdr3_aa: CASSHQQGEGTF; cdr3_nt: TGCGCCAGCAGCCATCAACAGGGGGAAGGGACCTTC
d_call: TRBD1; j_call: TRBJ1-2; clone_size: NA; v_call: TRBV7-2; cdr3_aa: CASSLGQGNYGYTF; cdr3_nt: TGTGCCAGCAGCTTGGGACAGGGCAACTATGGCTACACCTTC
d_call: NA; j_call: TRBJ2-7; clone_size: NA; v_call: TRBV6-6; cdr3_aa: CASSQDSYEQYF; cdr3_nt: TGTGCCAGCAGTCAAGACTCTTACGAGCAGTACTTC
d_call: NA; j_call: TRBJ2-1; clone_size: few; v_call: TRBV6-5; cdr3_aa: CASSYSPGDYNEQFF; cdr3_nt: TGTGCCAGCAGTTACTCGCCAGGGGACTACAATGAGCAGTTCTTC
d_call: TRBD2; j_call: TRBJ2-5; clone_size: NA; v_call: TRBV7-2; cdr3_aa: CASSLGNGGMETQYF; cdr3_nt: TGTGCCAGCAGCTTAGGGAACGGGGGGATGGAGACCCAGTACTTC
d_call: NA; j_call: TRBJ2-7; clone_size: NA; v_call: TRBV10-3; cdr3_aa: CAAQGSYEQYF; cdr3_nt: TGTGCCGCTCAGGGTTCCTACGAGCAGTACTTC
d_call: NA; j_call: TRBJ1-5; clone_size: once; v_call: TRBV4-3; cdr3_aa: CASSQDNRYNQPQHF; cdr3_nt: TGCGCCAGCAGCCAAGATAACAGGTACAATCAGCCCCAGCATTTT
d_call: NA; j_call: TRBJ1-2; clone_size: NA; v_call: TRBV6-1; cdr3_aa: CASSEAEGENYGYTF; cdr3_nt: TGTGCCAGCAGTGAAGCTGAGGGGGAGAACTATGGCTACACCTTC
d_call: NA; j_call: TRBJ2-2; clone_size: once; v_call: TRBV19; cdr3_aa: CATSWGDSRSNTGELFF; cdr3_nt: TGTGCCACCTCATGGGGGGATTCCCGATCGAACACCGGGGAGCTGTTTTTT
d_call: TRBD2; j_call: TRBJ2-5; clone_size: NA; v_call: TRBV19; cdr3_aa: CASSIGGTGGGPLSLETQYF; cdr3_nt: TGTGCCAGTAGTATCGGCGGGACGGGAGGGGGACCTCTTTCGCTGGAGACCCAGTACTTC
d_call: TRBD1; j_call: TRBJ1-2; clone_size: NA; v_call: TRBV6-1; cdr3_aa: CASREPGQGFGYTF; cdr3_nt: TGTGCCAGCAGGGAACCGGGACAGGGGTTTGGCTACACCTTC